This TCR beta chain was sequenced for a study of T cell repertoires in cytomegalovirus infection. Study at large: From public TCR beta signatures came an indication of both CMV infection and matching HLA type.

MiXCR was run by TCRdb on the reads, yielding one entry per CDR3 protein. Of some 180,000 distinct CDR3 sequences in the sample, 15% to 20% were seen once. With 6 bases removed from V and 4 bases from J, the gap between germline ends came to 24 bases. This CDR3 spans 17 amino acids. Germline lookup yields CDR1 MNHEY and CDR2 SVGEGT. The rearrangement links TRBV6-2 or TRBV6-3 to TRBJ1-1; D is uncertain. Sequenced: CD8+ T cells from PBMCs. The clonotype was recovered from a human donor in good health (CMV status not recorded). Some clones in this sample may be carry-over from other donors' samples. CDR3 nucleotides: TGTGCCAGCAGCCCCCTTAGGGCCAACCTCGTCGGCACTGAAGCTTTCTTT. Translating it yields CASSPLRANLVGTEAFF.